These 13 T cell receptor beta chains came from one sample sequenced in a study of brain T cells in children with intractable seizures. Generated by immunoSEQ multiplex PCR, the TCRdb table keeps only in-frame clones and is missing some. The sample carries 35,000 to 50,000 clones, 80% to 95% recorded once. The sequencing used peripheral blood, collected at surgery. The receptor set was obtained from a girl aged 2-15 years with tuberous sclerosis and intractable seizures.

J is TRBJ2-5 and V is TRBV5-6; D ambiguous. CDR3 length: 15 amino acids. The germline gives CDR1 SGHDT, CDR2 YYEEEE. Trimming removed 1 base from V and 4 bases from J, with 14 bases in between. The CDR3 DNA follows: TGTGCCAGCAGCTTGATCGGTACCCACTCAGAGACCCAGTACTTC. Translation gives CASSLIGTHSETQYF.

This chain uses TRBV6-5 with TRBJ1-3; D unclear. CDR3 size: 14 residues. CDR1 is MNHEY, CDR2 SVGAGI, per germline. The V gene lost 4 bases and the J gene lost 0 bases, with 7 bases spanning the gap. CDR3 bases: TGTGCCAGCAGTTCCCCGGGCTCTGGAAACACCATATATTTT. This gives the protein CASSSPGSGNTIYF.

The chain combines TRBV30 with TRBJ1-5; no clear D gene. V was pared by 5 bases and J by 3 bases, with 11 bases between. Germline CDR1 and CDR2: GTSNPN and SVGIG (reference sequence). The CDR3 sequence is 13 residues long. The CDR3 bases are TGTGCCTGGGATTCCGGTTCCAATCAGCCCCAGCATTTT. Translating it yields CAWDSGSNQPQHF.

This chain connects TRBV7-6 to TRBJ1-4; possibly TRBD1 for D (5 bases). The CDR3 runs 17 residues. Trimming removed 2 bases from V and 5 bases from J, with 18 bases in between. CDR1 is SGHVS, CDR2 FNYEAQ, per germline. CDR3 nucleotides: TGTGCCAGCAGCTTACAGGGTCCCCGGTACCTAAATGAAAAACTGTTTTTT. This sequence encodes CASSLQGPRYLNEKLFF. Full variable domain (rest looked up from reference TRBV7-6 and TRBJ1-4): GAGVSQSPRYKVTKRGQDVALRCDPISGHVSLYWYRQALGQGPEFLTYFNYEAQQDKSGLPNDRFSAERPEGSISTLTIQRTEQRDSAMYRCASSLQGPRYLNEKLFFGSGTQLSVL.

The chain recombines TRBV11-2 with TRBJ2-7; D is undetermined. The length of the CDR3 is 12 residues. The V end lost 6 bases, the J end lost 3 bases, and 9 bases lay between the germline ends. CDR1 SGHAT and CDR2 FQNNGV come from the germline V gene. Here the CDR3 reads CASSHGIYEQYV. The CDR3 DNA sequence: TGTGCCAGCAGTCATGGAATCTACGAGCAGTACGTC.

This chain connects TRBV27 to TRBJ1-5; 7 nucleotides align to TRBD1. V gave up 6 bases and J gave up 7 bases; unmatched junction bases: 9. The CDR3 totals 14 residues. The germline V gene encodes CDR1 MNHEY and CDR2 SMNVEV (reference sequence). The CDR3 protein is CASRPTGSRQPQHF. CDR3 bases: TGTGCCAGCAGACCGACAGGGTCACGGCAGCCCCAGCATTTT.

The CDR3 coding sequence is TGTGCCAGCAGCTTGGACAGGACTGGGGCCAACGTCCTGACTTTC. This codes for CASSLDRTGANVLTF. The chain uses TRBV5-6 and TRBJ2-6; weak D call: TRBD1 (5 bases). The CDR3 contains 15 residues. CDR1 and CDR2 (germline): SGHDT, YYEEEE. With 0 bases removed from V and 2 bases from J, the gap between germline ends came to 6 bases.

J is TRBJ1-1 and V is TRBV27, with 8 bases lining up with TRBD1. Germline V CDR1 and CDR2: MNHEY, SMNVEV (reference sequence). V shed 3 bases and J 10 bases; nucleotides not matched to a gene: 10. This CDR3 has 14 residues. The CDR3 region is CASSFTQGGSTAFF. The CDR3 nucleotides are TGTGCCAGCAGTTTCACACAGGGGGGAAGCACAGCTTTCTTT.

The rearrangement uses TRBV3-1 (or the pseudogene TRBV3-2) and TRBJ1-2; tentatively, D is TRBD1 (5 bases). V was trimmed by 4 bases and J by 0 bases, leaving 12 bases between them. The length of the CDR3 is 15 residues. The germline gives CDR1 LGHDT, CDR2 YNNKEL (reference sequence). This chain's CDR3 is CASSPQTGPNYGYTF. CDR3 nucleotide sequence: TGTGCCAGCAGCCCGCAGACGGGGCCTAACTATGGCTACACCTTC.

The chain combines TRBV19 with TRBJ2-1; 7 nucleotides line up with TRBD2. This CDR3 has 14 amino acids. CDR1 LNHDA and CDR2 SQIVND come from the germline V gene (reference sequence). Trimming cost V 5 bases and J 5 bases; bases outside gene matches: 6. CDR3 in DNA: TGTGCCAGTAGTGATAACCGGGGGGACAATGAGCAGTTCTTC. It encodes CASSDNRGDNEQFF. Complete variable domain (other parts from reference TRBV19 and TRBJ2-1): DGGITQSPKYLFRKEGQNVTLSCEQNLNHDAMYWYRQDPGQGLRLIYYSQIVNDFQKGDIAEGYSVSREKKESFPLTVTSAQKNPTAFYLCASSDNRGDNEQFFGPGTRLTVL.

V gene TRBV30 combines with J gene TRBJ1-6; D call uncertain. This CDR3 spans 13 amino acids. CDR1 is GTSNPN, CDR2 SVGIG, per germline (reference sequence). Trimming shortened V by 3 bases and J by 7 bases, and 10 bases separated the two germline ends. CDR3 sequence: CAWSSRRNSPLHF. The CDR3 region has the DNA TGTGCCTGGAGCTCACGACGGAATTCACCCCTCCACTTT.

The genes are TRBV7-6 and TRBJ1-3, with D perhaps matching TRBD1 (5 bases). CDR1 and CDR2 (germline): SGHVS, FNYEAQ. V was shortened by 5 bases and J by 0 bases, with 11 bases between the two germline ends. The CDR3 runs 15 residues. The CDR3 nucleotides read TGTGCCAGCAGCCTCGGGGCGAGCTCTGGAAACACCATATATTTT. Translating it yields CASSLGASSGNTIYF.

This chain joins TRBV6-1 and TRBJ2-7, with D maybe TRBD1 (6 bases). CDR1 MNHNS and CDR2 SASEGT come from the germline V gene. The CDR3 runs to 16 residues. V lost 2 bases and J 6 bases, leaving 20 bases between the germline ends. The CDR3, as DNA: TGTGCCAGCAGTGAAAGTCCGGGACAACCTCCTCTCGAGCAGTACTTC. Translation gives CASSESPGQPPLEQYF.